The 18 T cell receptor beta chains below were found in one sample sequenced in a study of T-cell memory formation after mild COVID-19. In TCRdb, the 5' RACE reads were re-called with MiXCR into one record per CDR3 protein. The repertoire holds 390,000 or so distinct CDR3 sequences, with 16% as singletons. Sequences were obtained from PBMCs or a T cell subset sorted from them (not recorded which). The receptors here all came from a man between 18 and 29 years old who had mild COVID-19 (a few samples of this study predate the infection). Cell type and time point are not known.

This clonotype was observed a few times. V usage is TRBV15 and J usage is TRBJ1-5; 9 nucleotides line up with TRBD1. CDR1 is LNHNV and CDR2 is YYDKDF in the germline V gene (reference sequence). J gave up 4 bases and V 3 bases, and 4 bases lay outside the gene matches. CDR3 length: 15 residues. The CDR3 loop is CATSRGQGRNQPQHF. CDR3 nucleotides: TGTGCCACCAGCAGGGGACAGGGTAGGAATCAGCCCCAGCATTTT.

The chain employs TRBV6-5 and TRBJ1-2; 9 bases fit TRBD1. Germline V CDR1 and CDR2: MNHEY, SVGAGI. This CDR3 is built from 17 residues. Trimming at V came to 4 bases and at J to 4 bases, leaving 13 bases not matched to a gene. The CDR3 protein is CASSSGTGSPRGYGYTF. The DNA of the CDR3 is TGTGCCAGCAGTTCCGGGACAGGGAGTCCACGGGGCTATGGCTACACCTTC.

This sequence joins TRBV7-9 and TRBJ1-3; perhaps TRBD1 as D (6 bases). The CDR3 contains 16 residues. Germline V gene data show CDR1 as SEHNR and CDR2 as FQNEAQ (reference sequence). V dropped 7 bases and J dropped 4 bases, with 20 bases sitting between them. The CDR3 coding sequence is TGTGCCAGCACCCGCCGGGACACGAGCCCCGGAAACACCATATATTTT. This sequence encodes CASTRRDTSPGNTIYF.

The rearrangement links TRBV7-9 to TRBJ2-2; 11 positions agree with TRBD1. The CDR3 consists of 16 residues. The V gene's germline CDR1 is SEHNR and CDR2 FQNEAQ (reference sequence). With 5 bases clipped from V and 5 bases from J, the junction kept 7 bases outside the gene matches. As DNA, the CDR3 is TGTGCCAGCAGCGTCCCCGGGACAGGGGGGACCGGGGAGCTGTTTTTT. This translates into CASSVPGTGGTGELFF. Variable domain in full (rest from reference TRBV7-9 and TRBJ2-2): DTGVSQNPRHKITKRGQNVTFRCDPISEHNRLYWYRQTLGQGPEFLTYFQNEAQLEKSRLLSDRFSAERPKGSFSTLEIQRTEQGDSAMYLCASSVPGTGGTGELFFGEGSRLTVL.

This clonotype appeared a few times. For the CDR3, the DNA is TGTGCCAGCAGCTCGCGACTAGCGGGGTTGGGAACAGATACGCAGTATTTT. This translates into CASSSRLAGLGTDTQYF. The chain employs TRBV5-6 and TRBJ2-3; 11 positions agree with TRBD2. Germline loops: CDR1 SGHDT, CDR2 YYEEEE. V dropped 3 bases and J dropped 3; count of bases not matched to a gene: 9. The CDR3 consists of 17 residues.

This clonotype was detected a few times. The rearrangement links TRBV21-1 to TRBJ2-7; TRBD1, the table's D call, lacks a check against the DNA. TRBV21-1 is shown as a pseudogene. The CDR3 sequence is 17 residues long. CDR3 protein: CASSKAGGESSRYEQYV. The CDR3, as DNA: TGTGCCAGCAGCAAAGCGGGGGGTGAGAGCTCTCGTTACGAGCAGTACGTC.

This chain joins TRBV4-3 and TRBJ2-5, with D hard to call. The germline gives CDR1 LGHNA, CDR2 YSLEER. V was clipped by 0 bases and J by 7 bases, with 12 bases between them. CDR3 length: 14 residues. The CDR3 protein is CASSQDGRAGTQYF. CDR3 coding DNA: TGCGCCAGCAGCCAAGACGGAAGGGCCGGGACCCAGTACTTC.

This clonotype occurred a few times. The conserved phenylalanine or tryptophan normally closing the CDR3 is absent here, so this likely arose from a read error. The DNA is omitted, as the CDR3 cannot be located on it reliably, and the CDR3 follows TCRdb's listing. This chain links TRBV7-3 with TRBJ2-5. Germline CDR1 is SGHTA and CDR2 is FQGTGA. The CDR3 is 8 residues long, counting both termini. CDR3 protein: CASSLSGS.

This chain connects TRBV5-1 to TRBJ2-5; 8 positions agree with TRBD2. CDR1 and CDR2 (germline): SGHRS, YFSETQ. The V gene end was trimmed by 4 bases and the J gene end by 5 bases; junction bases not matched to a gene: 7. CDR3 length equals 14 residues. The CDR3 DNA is TGCGCCAGCAGCGTGGGGACTAGGGGCGAGACCCAGTACTTC. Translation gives CASSVGTRGETQYF. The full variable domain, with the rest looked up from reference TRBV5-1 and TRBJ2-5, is KAGVTQTPRYLIKTRGQQVTLSCSPISGHRSVSWYQQTPGQGLQFLFEYFSETQRNKGNFPGRFSGRQFSNSRSEMNVSTLELGDSALYLCASSVGTRGETQYFGPGTRLLVL.

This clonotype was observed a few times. CDR3 in DNA: TGTGCCAGCAGCCGGGGGGTAGGTGAGCAGTTCTTC. As protein: CASSRGVGEQFF. V is TRBV7-2 and J is TRBJ2-1, with 7 bases fitting TRBD2. The V gene end was trimmed by 5 bases and the J gene end by 9 bases; junction bases not matched to a gene: 4. CDR1 is SGHTA and CDR2 is FQGNSA in the germline V gene. This CDR3 region has 12 residues.

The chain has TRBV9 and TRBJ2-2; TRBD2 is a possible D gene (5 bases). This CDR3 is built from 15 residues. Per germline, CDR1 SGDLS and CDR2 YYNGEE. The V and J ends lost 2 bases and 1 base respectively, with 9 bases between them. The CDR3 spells CASSVHGENTGELFF. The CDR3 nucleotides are TGTGCCAGCAGCGTCCACGGGGAGAACACCGGGGAGCTGTTTTTT.

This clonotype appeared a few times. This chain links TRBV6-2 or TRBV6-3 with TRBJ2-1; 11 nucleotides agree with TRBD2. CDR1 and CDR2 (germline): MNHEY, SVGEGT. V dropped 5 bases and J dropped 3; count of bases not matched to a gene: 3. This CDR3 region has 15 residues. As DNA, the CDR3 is TGTGCCAGCAGTACCGGGACTAGCGGCTACAATGAGCAGTTCTTC. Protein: CASSTGTSGYNEQFF.

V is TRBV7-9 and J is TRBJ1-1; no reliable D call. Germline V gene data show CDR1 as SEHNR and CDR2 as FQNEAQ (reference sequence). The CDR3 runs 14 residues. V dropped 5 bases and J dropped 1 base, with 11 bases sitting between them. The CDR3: CASSPGLTNTEAFF. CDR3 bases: TGTGCCAGCAGCCCCGGACTCACGAACACTGAAGCTTTCTTT.

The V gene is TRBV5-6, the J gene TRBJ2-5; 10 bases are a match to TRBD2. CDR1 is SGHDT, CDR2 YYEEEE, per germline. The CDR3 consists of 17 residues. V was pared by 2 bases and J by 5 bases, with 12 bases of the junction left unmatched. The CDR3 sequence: CASSLFGAGGRPETQYF. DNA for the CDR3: TGTGCCAGCAGCTTATTCGGAGCGGGGGGGCGCCCGGAGACCCAGTACTTC.

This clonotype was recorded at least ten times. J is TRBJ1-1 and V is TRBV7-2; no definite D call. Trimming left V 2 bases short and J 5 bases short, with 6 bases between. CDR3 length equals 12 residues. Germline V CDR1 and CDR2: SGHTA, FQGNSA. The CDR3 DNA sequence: TGTGCCAGCAGCTTATTGAGGACTGAAGCTTTCTTT. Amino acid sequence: CASSLLRTEAFF.

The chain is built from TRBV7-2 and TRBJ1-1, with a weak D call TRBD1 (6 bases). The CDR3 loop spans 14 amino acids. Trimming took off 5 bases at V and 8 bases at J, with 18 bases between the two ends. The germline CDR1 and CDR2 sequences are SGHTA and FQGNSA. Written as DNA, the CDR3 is TGTGCCAGCAGCCCTTACAGGGACATCATCGAAGCTTTCTTT. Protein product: CASSPYRDIIEAFF.

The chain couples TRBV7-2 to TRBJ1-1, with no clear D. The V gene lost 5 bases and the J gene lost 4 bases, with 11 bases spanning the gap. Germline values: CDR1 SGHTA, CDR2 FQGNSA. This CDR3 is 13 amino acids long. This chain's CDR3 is CASSVRWGTEAFF. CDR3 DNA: TGTGCCAGCAGCGTCAGGTGGGGCACTGAAGCTTTCTTT.

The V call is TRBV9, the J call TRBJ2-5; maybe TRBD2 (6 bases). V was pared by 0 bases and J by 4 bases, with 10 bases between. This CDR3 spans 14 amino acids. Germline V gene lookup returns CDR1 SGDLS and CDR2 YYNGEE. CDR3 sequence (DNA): TGTGCCAGCAGCGTAGAGGCTAGCGCAGAGACCCAGTACTTC. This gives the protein CASSVEASAETQYF.